This TCR beta chain was captured by sequencing in a study of blood T cell repertoires in COVID-19. Study in general: The United States, Italy and Spain were the sources of the acute and convalescent COVID-19 samples.

The CDR3 runs to 18 residues. TCRdb's copy holds only in-frame clones and misses some; the assay was immunoSEQ multiplex PCR. The sample holds about 240,000 clones, roughly 82% seen once. Sequencing was performed on peripheral blood. The sequence was obtained from a woman between 65 and 79 years old with acute or convalescent COVID-19. The chain couples TRBV21-1 to TRBJ2-4; TRBD1, the table's D call, lacks a check against the DNA. TRBV21-1 is tagged as a pseudogene. The CDR3 nucleotides read TGTGCCAGCAGCAAAGCGCCGCCAGGGGACCTAGCCAAAAACATTCAGTACTTC. Translated, it gives CASSKAPPGDLAKNIQYF.